Following are 7 T cell receptor beta chains from one sample sequenced in a study of T-cell memory formation after mild COVID-19. TCRdb reanalysed the 5' RACE reads using MiXCR and keeps one entry per CDR3 protein. The table has hundreds of thousands of distinct CDR3 sequences, 25% to 30% seen once; the top ten hold approximately 15%. Specimen: PBMCs or a T cell subset sorted from them (not recorded which). Source of these receptors: an adult woman who had mild COVID-19 (a few samples of this study predate the infection). Cell type and time point are not known.

CDR3 DNA sequence: TGTGCCAGCACCTACTCACAGGGGATGAACACTGAAGCTTTCTTT. Amino acids: CASTYSQGMNTEAFF. The chain joins TRBV6-5 to TRBJ1-1; 7 nucleotides agree with TRBD1. Germline V gene lookup returns CDR1 MNHEY and CDR2 SVGAGI. This CDR3 is built from 15 residues. With V trimmed by 7 bases and J by 0 bases, 8 bases remained unmatched.

This clonotype was observed a few times. This sequence joins TRBV7-8 and TRBJ2-4; D unresolved. V was shortened by 2 bases and J by 3 bases, with 14 bases between the two germline ends. The germline V gene has CDR1 SGHVS and CDR2 FQNEAQ. The CDR3 extends over 16 amino acids. CDR3 DNA sequence: TGTGCCAGCAGCTTAACCCGGGCCAATAGCAAAAACATTCAGTACTTC. Its translation is CASSLTRANSKNIQYF.

The chain is built from TRBV29-1 and TRBJ2-2; perhaps TRBD2 as D (5 bases). CDR1 and CDR2 from the germline V gene are SQVTM and ANQGSEA. V shed 5 bases and J shed 3 bases, with 10 bases lying between them. The CDR3 extends over 13 amino acids. CDR3 residues: CSVSPEDTGELFF. The DNA of the CDR3 is TGCAGCGTTTCCCCGGAGGACACCGGGGAGCTGTTTTTT.

The rearrangement joins TRBV5-8 to TRBJ2-5, with 9 nucleotides matching TRBD2. Looked up from germline, CDR1 is SGHTS and CDR2 is YDEGEE. The CDR3 length is 14 residues. J gave up 5 bases and V 2 bases, and 4 bases lay outside the gene matches. The CDR3 sequence: CASSFLAGMETQYF. CDR3 in DNA: TGTGCCAGCAGCTTCCTAGCGGGGATGGAGACCCAGTACTTC.

The chain combines TRBV24-1 with TRBJ2-1; the match to TRBD2 covers 9 bases. Germline-derived CDR1 and CDR2 are KGHDR and SFDVKD. The V gene end was trimmed by 2 bases and the J gene end by 6 bases; junction bases not matched to a gene: 13. The CDR3 is 18 residues long. In DNA form, the CDR3 reads TGTGCCACCAGTGATTCAACGAATCTAGCGGGAATTCTCAATGAGCAGTTCTTC. Translated, it gives CATSDSTNLAGILNEQFF.

This chain joins TRBV29-1 and TRBJ1-4, with TRBD1 identical over 9 bases. Trimming cost V 4 bases and J 5 bases; bases outside gene matches: 2. This CDR3 spans 13 amino acids. Per the germline V gene, CDR1 is SQVTM and CDR2 is ANQGSEA. The CDR3 sequence is CSVGTGVNEKLFF. The CDR3, as DNA: TGCAGCGTTGGGACAGGGGTAAATGAAAAACTGTTTTTT.

V and J are TRBV6-5 and TRBJ1-1, with a weak D call TRBD1 (5 bases). The CDR3 is made up of 16 amino acids. Deletions cut 0 bases from V and 1 base from J, with 12 bases between. Germline V gene data show CDR1 as MNHEY and CDR2 as SVGAGI. CDR3 sequence (DNA): TGTGCCAGCAGTTACTCGAACGCCGGGACGAACACTGAAGCTTTCTTT. Translated, it gives CASSYSNAGTNTEAFF.